The 14 T cell receptor beta chains reported below all come from one sample, sequenced in a study of T-cell memory formation after mild COVID-19. Using its own MiXCR run on the 5' RACE reads, TCRdb lists one record per CDR3 protein. This table has about 390,000 distinct CDR3 sequences, under 25% appearing once. What was sequenced was PBMCs or a T cell subset sorted from them (not recorded which). The receptors originated from an adult woman who had mild COVID-19 (a few samples of this study predate the infection). Cell type and time point are not known.

This clonotype was detected only a few times. The V gene is TRBV20-1, the J gene TRBJ1-4; D not resolved. The CDR3 runs to 12 residues. Trimming shortened V by 2 bases and J by 5 bases, and 6 bases separated the two germline ends. CDR1 DFQATT and CDR2 SNEGSKA come from the germline V gene (reference sequence). The CDR3 DNA reads TGCAGTGCTAGACAGAAGAATGAAAAACTGTTTTTT. It specifies CSARQKNEKLFF.

This rearrangement joins TRBV18 to TRBJ1-1, with TRBD1 as a possible D gene (6 bases). This CDR3 contains 16 residues. Germline loops: CDR1 KGHSH, CDR2 LQKENI. Trimming cost V 6 bases and J 3 bases, with 20 bases left between them. The CDR3 region has the DNA TGTGCCAGCTCCGACAGTGGGGGCTTGAGGGACACTGAAGCTTTCTTT. It translates to CASSDSGGLRDTEAFF.

The rearrangement joins TRBV7-2 to TRBJ1-1, with D uncertain. The germline V gene has CDR1 SGHTA and CDR2 FQGNSA. CDR3 length: 13 residues. Trimming pared 6 bases from V and 9 bases from J, leaving 17 bases between. The CDR3 DNA reads TGTGCCAGCAGTTTTACAGCTAACCCCCAAGCTTTCTTT. It yields the protein CASSFTANPQAFF.

This clonotype was observed a few times. The rearrangement links TRBV7-2 to TRBJ2-5; 14 nucleotides align to TRBD2. The CDR3 extends over 18 amino acids. Germline loops: CDR1 SGHTA, CDR2 FQGNSA. The junction had 8 bases not matched to a gene; V was cut back by 3 bases and J by 2 bases. CDR3 nucleotide sequence: TGTGCCAGCAGCTTTGGGACTAGCGGGGGCAATCGGCAAGAGACCCAGTACTTC. It specifies CASSFGTSGGNRQETQYF.

The V gene is TRBV9, the J gene TRBJ2-5; 10 bases map to TRBD2. The CDR3 is 15 amino acids. Germline trimming cut 0 bases from V and 5 bases from J; bases unmatched to any gene: 4. The germline gives CDR1 SGDLS, CDR2 YYNGEE. This CDR3 reads CASSVAAGLAETQYF. For the CDR3, the DNA is TGTGCCAGCAGCGTAGCAGCGGGACTAGCGGAGACCCAGTACTTC.

The chain couples TRBV6-6 to TRBJ2-2, with D possibly being TRBD2 (5 bases). This CDR3 is 14 amino acids long. V was clipped by 4 bases and J by 3 bases, with 9 bases between them. Looked up from germline, CDR1 is MNHNY and CDR2 is SVGAGI (reference sequence). This CDR3 reads CASSWSGDTGELFF. DNA of the CDR3: TGTGCCAGCAGTTGGAGCGGAGACACCGGGGAGCTGTTTTTT.

This clonotype has more than one count but fewer than ten. The rearrangement uses TRBV20-1 and TRBJ1-1; D may be TRBD1 (6 bases). V shed 3 bases and J shed 4 bases, with 24 bases lying between them. Germline CDR1 is DFQATT and CDR2 is SNEGSKA (reference sequence). The CDR3 runs to 17 residues. CDR3 in amino acids: CSARAPGQTGKGTEAFF. The CDR3 DNA reads TGCAGTGCTAGGGCGCCCGGACAGACCGGTAAAGGCACTGAAGCTTTCTTT.

This clonotype was counted ten times or more. CDR3 in amino acids: CASSLWVGIYQETQYF. CDR3 coding DNA: TGTGCCAGCAGTTTATGGGTGGGGATTTACCAAGAGACCCAGTACTTC. V usage is TRBV12-3 or TRBV12-4 and J usage is TRBJ2-5, with D hard to call. CDR3 size: 16 residues. V was trimmed by 2 bases and J by 0 bases, leaving 13 bases between them.

The chain uses TRBV3-1 and TRBJ1-1, with 8 bases fitting TRBD1. In germline, CDR1 is LGHDT, CDR2 YNNKEL (reference sequence). CDR3 length equals 13 residues. With 1 base clipped from V and 10 bases from J, the junction kept 5 bases outside the gene matches. CDR3 residues: CASSQVETGVAFF. As DNA, the CDR3 is TGTGCCAGCAGCCAAGTGGAGACAGGGGTAGCTTTCTTT.

This clonotype was picked up a small number of times. This chain links TRBV7-2 with TRBJ1-6; no firm D call. The CDR3 loop spans 15 amino acids. Germline V gene sequence: CDR1 SGHTA, CDR2 FQGNSA. With 5 bases removed from V and 7 bases from J, the gap between germline ends came to 15 bases. Here the CDR3 DNA reads TGTGCCAGCAGCGCGGAACCCACGCGGAATTCACCCCTCCACTTT. This codes for CASSAEPTRNSPLHF. Full variable domain (rest looked up from reference TRBV7-2 and TRBJ1-6): GAGVSQSPSNKVTEKGKDVELRCDPISGHTALYWYRQSLGQGLEFLIYFQGNSAPDKSGLPSDRFSAERTGGSVSTLTIQRTQQEDSAVYLCASSAEPTRNSPLHFGNGTRLTVT.

This clonotype was observed a few times. The rearrangement uses TRBV6-4 and TRBJ2-3; D gene unclear. This CDR3 contains 11 residues. Germline assignment: CDR1 MRHNA and CDR2 SNTAGT. The V and J ends lost 10 bases and 4 bases respectively, with 9 bases between them. CDR3 protein: CATSSADTQYF. The CDR3 DNA follows: TGTGCCACCTCCAGCGCAGATACGCAGTATTTT.

The genes are TRBV15 and TRBJ1-4, with D hard to call. The germline CDR1 and CDR2 sequences are LNHNV and YYDKDF (reference sequence). The CDR3 is 16 residues long. Trimming took 0 bases from V and 2 from J, leaving 10 bases between them. The CDR3 DNA is TGTGCCACCAGCAGAGATGGGATTCGCACTAATGAAAAACTGTTTTTT. It encodes CATSRDGIRTNEKLFF. Full variable domain (outside the CDR3, taken from reference TRBV15 and TRBJ1-4): DAMVIQNPRYQVTQFGKPVTLSCSQTLNHNVMYWYQQKSSQAPKLLFHYYDKDFNNEADTPDNFQSRRPNTSFCFLDIRSPGLGDTAMYLCATSRDGIRTNEKLFFGSGTQLSVL.

This clonotype was counted between two and nine times. The chain recombines TRBV5-1 with TRBJ1-2, with 8 bases lining up with TRBD1. J gave up 6 bases and V 0 bases, and 7 bases lay outside the gene matches. This CDR3 spans 15 amino acids. Per germline, CDR1 SGHRS and CDR2 YFSETQ. CDR3 nucleotides: TGCGCCAGCAGCTTGGCCGGACAGGGAATGGATGGCTACACCTTC. Translated, it gives CASSLAGQGMDGYTF. The whole variable domain, filled in from reference TRBV5-1 and TRBJ1-2, reads KAGVTQTPRYLIKTRGQQVTLSCSPISGHRSVSWYQQTPGQGLQFLFEYFSETQRNKGNFPGRFSGRQFSNSRSEMNVSTLELGDSALYLCASSLAGQGMDGYTFGSGTRLTVV.

The genes are TRBV11-2 and TRBJ2-1; TRBD1 is a possible D gene (6 bases). Trimming took off 2 bases at V and 0 bases at J, with 11 bases between the two ends. The germline gives CDR1 SGHAT, CDR2 FQNNGV. This CDR3 has 16 amino acids. The CDR3 nucleotides read TGTGCCAGCAGCTTAAAACAGGGAAGCTCCTACAATGAGCAGTTCTTC. Amino acid sequence: CASSLKQGSSYNEQFF.